Detailed here is one T cell receptor beta chain. Its antigen remains unidentified. The data stem from a study of T cell repertoires in aging, cancer and after chemotherapy. Study-wide results and limits: In each cancer cohort, median generation probability increased across chemotherapy, suggesting thymic output rebounded. In cancer patients, declining TCR diversity with age involved lost richness and lost evenness.

The template was genomic DNA from peripheral blood, not RNA. This CDR3 comprises 17 residues. The V gene's germline CDR1 is DFQATT and CDR2 SNEGSKA (reference sequence). Trimming removed 0 bases from V and 1 base from J, with 18 bases in between. A mixed TRB-A/B primer pool amplified rearranged TRB by multiplex touch-down PCR. A single record per CDR3 protein comes from TCRdb applying MiXCR to the multiplex PCR reads. The table lists some 8,100 distinct CDR3 sequences, around half of them singletons, with 20% in the top ten. The gene calls are TRBV20-1 and TRBJ2-5; TRBD1 or TRBD2 may be the D gene (5 bases each). The TCR sequence derives from a human donor in good health. Sequenced material: blood. The CDR3 coding sequence is TGCAGTGCTAGAGATGATGGGTGGGGGTGGGCCCAAGAGACCCAGTACTTC. Its translation: CSARDDGWGWAQETQYF.